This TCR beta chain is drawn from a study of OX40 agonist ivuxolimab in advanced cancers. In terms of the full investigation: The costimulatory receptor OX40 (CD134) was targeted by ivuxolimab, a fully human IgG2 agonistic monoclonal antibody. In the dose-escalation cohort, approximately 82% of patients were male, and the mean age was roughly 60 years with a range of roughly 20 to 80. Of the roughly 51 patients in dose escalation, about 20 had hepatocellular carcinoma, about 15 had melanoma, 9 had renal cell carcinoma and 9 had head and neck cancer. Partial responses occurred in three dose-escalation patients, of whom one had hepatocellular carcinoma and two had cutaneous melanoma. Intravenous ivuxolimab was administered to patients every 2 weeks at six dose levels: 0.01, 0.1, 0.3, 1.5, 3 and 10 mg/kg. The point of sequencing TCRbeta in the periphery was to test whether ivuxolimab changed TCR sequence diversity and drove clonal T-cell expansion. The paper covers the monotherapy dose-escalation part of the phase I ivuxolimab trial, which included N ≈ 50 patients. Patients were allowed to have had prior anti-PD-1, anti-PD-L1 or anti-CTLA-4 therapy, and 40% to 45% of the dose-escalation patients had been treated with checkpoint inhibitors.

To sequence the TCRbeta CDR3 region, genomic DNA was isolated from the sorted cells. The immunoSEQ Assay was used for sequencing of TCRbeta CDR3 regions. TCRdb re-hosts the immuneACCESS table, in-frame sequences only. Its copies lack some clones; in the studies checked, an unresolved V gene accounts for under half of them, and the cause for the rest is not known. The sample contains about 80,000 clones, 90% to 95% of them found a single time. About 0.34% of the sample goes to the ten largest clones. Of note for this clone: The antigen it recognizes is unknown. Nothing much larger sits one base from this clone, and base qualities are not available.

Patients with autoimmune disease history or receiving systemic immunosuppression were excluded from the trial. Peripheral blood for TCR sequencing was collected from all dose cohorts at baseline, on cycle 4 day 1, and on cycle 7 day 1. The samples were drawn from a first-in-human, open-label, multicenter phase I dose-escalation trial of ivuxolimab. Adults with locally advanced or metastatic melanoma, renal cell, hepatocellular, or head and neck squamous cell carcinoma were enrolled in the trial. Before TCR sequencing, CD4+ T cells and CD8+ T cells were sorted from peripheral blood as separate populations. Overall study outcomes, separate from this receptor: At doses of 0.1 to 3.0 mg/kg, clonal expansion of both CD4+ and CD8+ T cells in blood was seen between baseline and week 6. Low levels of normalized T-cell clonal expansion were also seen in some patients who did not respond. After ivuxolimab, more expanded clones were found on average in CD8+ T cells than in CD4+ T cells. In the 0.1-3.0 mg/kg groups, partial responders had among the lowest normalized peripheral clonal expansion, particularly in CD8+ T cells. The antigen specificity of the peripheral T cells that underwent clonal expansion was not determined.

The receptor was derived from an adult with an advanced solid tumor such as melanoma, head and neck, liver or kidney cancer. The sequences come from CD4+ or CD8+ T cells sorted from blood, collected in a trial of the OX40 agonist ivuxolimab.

The nucleotides are TGTGCCAGCAGCCCCGGACAGGGGGCTTCCTACGAGCAGTACTTC. It is translated as CASSPGQGASYEQYF. The chain links TRBV7-9 with TRBJ2-7, with 11 bases in between that match TRBD1. Taken from the germline V gene (reference sequence), the CDR1 and CDR2 loops are SEHNR and FQNEAQ. The CDR3 has 15 amino acids, counting the end cysteine and phenylalanine. The sequence is cut down to CDR3 DNA, 45 bases in frame from base 1. The germline V end is reduced by 5 bases and the J end by 1 base; junction bases left unmatched: 4.